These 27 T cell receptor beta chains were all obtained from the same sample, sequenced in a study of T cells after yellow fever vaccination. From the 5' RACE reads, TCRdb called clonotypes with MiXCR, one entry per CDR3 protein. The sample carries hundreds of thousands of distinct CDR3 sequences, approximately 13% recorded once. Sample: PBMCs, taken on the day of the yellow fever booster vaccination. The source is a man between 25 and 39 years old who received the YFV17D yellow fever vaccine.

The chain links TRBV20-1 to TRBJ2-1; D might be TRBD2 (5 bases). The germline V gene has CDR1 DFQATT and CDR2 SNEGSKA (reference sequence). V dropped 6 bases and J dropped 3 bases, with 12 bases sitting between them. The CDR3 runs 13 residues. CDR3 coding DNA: TGCAGTGCACAGTCGGGGATCTACAATGAGCAGTTCTTC. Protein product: CSAQSGIYNEQFF.

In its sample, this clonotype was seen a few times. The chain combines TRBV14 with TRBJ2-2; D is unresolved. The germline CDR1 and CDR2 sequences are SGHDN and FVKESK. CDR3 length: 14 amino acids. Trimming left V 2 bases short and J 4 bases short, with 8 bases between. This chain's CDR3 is CASSQPSFTGELFF. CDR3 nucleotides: TGTGCCAGCAGCCAACCCAGTTTCACCGGGGAGCTGTTTTTT.

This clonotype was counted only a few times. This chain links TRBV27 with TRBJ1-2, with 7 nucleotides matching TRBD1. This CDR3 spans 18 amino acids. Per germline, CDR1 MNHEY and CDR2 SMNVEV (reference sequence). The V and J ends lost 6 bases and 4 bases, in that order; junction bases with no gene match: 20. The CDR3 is CASRVRGTAVTPGYGYTF. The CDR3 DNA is TGTGCCAGCAGAGTTAGAGGGACAGCTGTCACCCCAGGCTATGGCTACACCTTC.

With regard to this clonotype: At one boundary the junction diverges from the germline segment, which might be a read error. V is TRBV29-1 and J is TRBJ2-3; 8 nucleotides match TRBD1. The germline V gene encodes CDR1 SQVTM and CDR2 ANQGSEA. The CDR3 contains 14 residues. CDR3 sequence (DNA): TGCAGCGTCGCAGACAGGGGCCCCGCAGATACGCGGTATTTT. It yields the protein CSVADRGPADTRYF.

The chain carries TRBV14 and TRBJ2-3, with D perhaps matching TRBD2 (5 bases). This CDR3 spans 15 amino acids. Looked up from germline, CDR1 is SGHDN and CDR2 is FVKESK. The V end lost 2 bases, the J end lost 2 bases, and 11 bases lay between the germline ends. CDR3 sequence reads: CASSQTGIPTDTQYF. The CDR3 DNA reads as TGTGCCAGCAGCCAAACCGGGATCCCCACAGATACGCAGTATTTT. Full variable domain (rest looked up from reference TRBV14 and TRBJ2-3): EAGVTQFPSHSVIEKGQTVTLRCDPISGHDNLYWYRRVMGKEIKFLLHFVKESKQDESGMPNNRFLAERTGGTYSTLKVQPAELEDSGVYFCASSQTGIPTDTQYFGPGTRLTVL.

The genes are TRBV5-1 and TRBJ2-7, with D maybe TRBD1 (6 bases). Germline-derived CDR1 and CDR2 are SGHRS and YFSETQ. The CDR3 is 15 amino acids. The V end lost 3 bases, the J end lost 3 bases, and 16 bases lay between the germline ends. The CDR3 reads CASSSLDSFLYEQYF. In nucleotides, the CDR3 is TGCGCCAGCAGCTCCTTGGACAGCTTCCTCTACGAGCAGTACTTC.

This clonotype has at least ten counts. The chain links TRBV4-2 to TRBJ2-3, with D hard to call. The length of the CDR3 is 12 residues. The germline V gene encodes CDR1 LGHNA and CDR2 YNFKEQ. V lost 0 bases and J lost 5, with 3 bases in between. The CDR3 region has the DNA TGTGCCAGCAGCCAAGATCGAGATACGCAGTATTTT. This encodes CASSQDRDTQYF.

This chain's CDR3 is CASSFFTGRSGETQYF. In nucleotides, the CDR3 is TGCGCCAGCAGCTTTTTCACTGGTCGGTCAGGGGAGACCCAGTACTTC. The chain is built from TRBV5-1 and TRBJ2-5; a possible D gene is TRBD1 (5 bases). The CDR3 loop spans 16 amino acids. CDR1 and CDR2 (germline): SGHRS, YFSETQ. V was clipped by 2 bases and J by 5 bases, with 19 bases between them.

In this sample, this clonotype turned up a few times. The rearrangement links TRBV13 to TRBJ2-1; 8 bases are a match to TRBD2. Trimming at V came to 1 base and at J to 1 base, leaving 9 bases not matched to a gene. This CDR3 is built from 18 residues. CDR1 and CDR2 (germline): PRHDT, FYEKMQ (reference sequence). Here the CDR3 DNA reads TGTGCCAGCAGCTTAGACTTAGAGCGGGAGTGGTCCTACAATGAGCAGTTCTTC. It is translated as CASSLDLEREWSYNEQFF.

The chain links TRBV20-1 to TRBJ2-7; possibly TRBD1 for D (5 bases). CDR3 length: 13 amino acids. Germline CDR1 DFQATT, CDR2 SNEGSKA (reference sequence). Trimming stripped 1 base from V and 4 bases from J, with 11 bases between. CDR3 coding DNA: TGCAGTGCTAGAGCAGGGTCTGAATACGAGCAGTACTTC. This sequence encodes CSARAGSEYEQYF.

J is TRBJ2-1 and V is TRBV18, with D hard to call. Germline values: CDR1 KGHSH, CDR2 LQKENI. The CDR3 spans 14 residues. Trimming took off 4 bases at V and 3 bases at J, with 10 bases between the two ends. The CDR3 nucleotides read TGTGCCAGCTCACGGCTTTCAATCTACAATGAGCAGTTCTTC. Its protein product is CASSRLSIYNEQFF.

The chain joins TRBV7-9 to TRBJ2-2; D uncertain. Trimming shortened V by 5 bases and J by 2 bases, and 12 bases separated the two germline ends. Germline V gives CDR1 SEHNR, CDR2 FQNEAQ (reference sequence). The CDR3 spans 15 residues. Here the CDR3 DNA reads TGTGCCAGCAGCCCGGACCGGCTCAACACCGGGGAGCTGTTTTTT. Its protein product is CASSPDRLNTGELFF.

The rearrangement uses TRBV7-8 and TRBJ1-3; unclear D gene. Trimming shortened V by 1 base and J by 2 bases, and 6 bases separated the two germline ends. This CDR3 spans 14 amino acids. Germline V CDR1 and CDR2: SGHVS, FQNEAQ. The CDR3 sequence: CASSLVTTGNTIYF. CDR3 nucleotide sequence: TGTGCCAGCAGCTTAGTGACAACTGGAAACACCATATATTTT.

CDR3 bases: TGTGCCAGCAGTTGGGCTAGCGGGGAACTCTCCTACGAGCAGTACTTC. Translation gives CASSWASGELSYEQYF. The chain joins TRBV7-9 to TRBJ2-7; 9 bases fit TRBD2. The CDR3 is 16 amino acids. Germline CDR1 and CDR2: SEHNR and FQNEAQ (reference sequence). V trimming: 6 bases; J trimming: 0 bases; junction bases outside the gene matches: 9.

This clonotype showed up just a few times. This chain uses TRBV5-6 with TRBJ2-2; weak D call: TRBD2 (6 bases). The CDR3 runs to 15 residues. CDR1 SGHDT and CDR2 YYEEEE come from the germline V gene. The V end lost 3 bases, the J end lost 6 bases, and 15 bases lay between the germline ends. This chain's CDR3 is CASSSGTRPPGELFF. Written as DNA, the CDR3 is TGTGCCAGCAGCTCCGGGACTCGACCACCCGGGGAGCTGTTTTTT.

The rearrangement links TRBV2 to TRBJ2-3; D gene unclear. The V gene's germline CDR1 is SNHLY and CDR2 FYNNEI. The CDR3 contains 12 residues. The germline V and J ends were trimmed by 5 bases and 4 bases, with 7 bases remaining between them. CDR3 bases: TGTGCCAGCAGTTCCTGGGCAGATACGCAGTATTTT. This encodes CASSSWADTQYF.

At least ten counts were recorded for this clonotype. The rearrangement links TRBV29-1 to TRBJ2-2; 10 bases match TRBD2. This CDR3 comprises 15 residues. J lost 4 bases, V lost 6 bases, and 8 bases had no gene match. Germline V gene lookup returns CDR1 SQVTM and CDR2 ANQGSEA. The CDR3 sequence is CSVQGASGSTGELFF. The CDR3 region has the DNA TGCAGCGTCCAAGGAGCTAGCGGGAGCACCGGGGAGCTGTTTTTT.

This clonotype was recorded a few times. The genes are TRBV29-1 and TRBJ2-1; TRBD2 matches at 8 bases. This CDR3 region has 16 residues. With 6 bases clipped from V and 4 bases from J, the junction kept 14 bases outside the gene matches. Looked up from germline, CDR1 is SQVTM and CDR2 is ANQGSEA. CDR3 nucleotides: TGCAGCGTCGAAACCAGCGGGAGAGCCCTATACAATGAGCAGTTCTTC. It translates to CSVETSGRALYNEQFF.

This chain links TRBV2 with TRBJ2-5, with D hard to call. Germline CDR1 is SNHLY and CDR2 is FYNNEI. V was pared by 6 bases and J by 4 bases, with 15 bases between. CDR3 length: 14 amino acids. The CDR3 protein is CASSRFSPVETQYF. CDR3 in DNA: TGTGCCAGCAGCCGTTTTTCGCCCGTAGAGACCCAGTACTTC. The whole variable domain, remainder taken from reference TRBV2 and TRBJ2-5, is EPEVTQTPSHQVTQMGQEVILRCVPISNHLYFYWYRQILGQKVEFLVSFYNNEISEKSEIFDDQFSVERPDGSNFTLKIRSTKLEDSAMYFCASSRFSPVETQYFGPGTRLLVL.

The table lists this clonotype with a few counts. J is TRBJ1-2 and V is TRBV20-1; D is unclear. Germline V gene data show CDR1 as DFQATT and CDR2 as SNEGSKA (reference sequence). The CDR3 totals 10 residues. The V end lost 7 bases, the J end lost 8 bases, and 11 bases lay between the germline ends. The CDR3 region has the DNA TGCAGTGTTAGGCAATTCGGCTACACCTTC. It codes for CSVRQFGYTF.

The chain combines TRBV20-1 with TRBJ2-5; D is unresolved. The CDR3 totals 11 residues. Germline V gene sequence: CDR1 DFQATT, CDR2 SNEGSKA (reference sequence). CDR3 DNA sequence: TGCAGCCTCCTTAGGCGGGAGACCCAGTACTTC. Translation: CSLLRRETQYF.

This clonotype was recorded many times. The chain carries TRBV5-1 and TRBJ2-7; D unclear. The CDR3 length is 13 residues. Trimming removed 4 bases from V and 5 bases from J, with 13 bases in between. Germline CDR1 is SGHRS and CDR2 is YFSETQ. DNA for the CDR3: TGCGCCAGCAGCGCCTGGGTTGAGGACGAGCAGTACTTC. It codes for CASSAWVEDEQYF.

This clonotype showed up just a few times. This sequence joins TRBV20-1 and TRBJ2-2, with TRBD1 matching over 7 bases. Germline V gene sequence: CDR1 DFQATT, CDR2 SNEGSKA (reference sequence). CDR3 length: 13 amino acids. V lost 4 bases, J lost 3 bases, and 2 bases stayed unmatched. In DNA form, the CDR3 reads TGCAGTGCTATACAGGGGTACACCGGGGAGCTGTTTTTT. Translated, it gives CSAIQGYTGELFF.

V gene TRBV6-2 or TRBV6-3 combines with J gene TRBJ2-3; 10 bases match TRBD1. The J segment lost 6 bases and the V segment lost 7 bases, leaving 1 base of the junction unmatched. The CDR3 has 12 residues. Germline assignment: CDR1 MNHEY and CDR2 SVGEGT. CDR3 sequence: CASKTGGDTQYF. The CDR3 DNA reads TGTGCCAGCAAGACAGGGGGCGATACGCAGTATTTT.

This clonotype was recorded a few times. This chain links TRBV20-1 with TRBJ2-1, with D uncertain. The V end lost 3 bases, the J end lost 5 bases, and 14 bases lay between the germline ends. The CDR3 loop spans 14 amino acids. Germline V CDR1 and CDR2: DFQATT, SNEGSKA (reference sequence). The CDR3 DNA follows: TGCAGTGCTAGGGAAGGAATCCTAGACAATGAGCAGTTCTTC. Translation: CSAREGILDNEQFF.

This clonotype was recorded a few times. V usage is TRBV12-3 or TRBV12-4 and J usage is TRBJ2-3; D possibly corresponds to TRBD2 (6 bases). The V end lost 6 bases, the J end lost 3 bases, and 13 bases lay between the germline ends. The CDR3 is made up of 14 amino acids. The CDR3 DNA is TGTGCCAGCAGACCACCCGGGGGAACAGATACGCAGTATTTT. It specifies CASRPPGGTDTQYF.

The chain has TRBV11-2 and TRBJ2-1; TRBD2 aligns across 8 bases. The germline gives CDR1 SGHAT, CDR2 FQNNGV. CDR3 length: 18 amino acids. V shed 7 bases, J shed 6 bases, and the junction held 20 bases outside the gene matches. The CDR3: CASTHPPGQGLGPNEQFF. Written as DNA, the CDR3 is TGTGCCAGCACCCACCCCCCTGGGCAGGGACTAGGGCCCAATGAGCAGTTCTTC.